What follows are 17 T cell receptor beta chains derived from one specimen sequenced in a study of T cell repertoires in cytomegalovirus infection. TCRdb analysed the reads with MiXCR anew, one entry per CDR3 protein. Of just under 300,000 distinct CDR3 sequences in the sample, about a tenth are singletons; the top ten hold less than 3%. Sequencing was carried out using PBMCs. Receptors originate from a human donor in good health (CMV status not recorded). Some clones in this sample may be carry-over from other donors' samples.

In its sample, this clonotype was seen many times. This chain connects TRBV7-2 to TRBJ2-3; 7 bases agree with TRBD2. The V segment lost 2 bases and the J segment 1 base; nucleotides outside the gene matches: 3. CDR3 length equals 15 residues. CDR1 and CDR2 (germline): SGHTA, FQGNSA. CDR3 sequence (DNA): TGTGCCAGCAGCTTAACGGCGGGAGGCACAGATACGCAGTATTTT. Its translation is CASSLTAGGTDTQYF.

J is TRBJ2-7 and V is TRBV29-1; TRBD2 might be the D (6 bases). The V gene's germline CDR1 is SQVTM and CDR2 ANQGSEA. The CDR3 is 15 residues long. The ends were cut back, 6 bases at V and 3 bases at J, with 21 bases in the middle. The CDR3 DNA is TGCAGCGTCTCCTGGGACTTTACGAGGGGCTACGAGCAGTACTTC. Encoded protein: CSVSWDFTRGYEQYF.

V gene TRBV7-9 combines with J gene TRBJ1-5, with 7 bases that match TRBD1. From germline, CDR1 is SEHNR and CDR2 FQNEAQ (reference sequence). After removal of 1 base from V and 3 bases from J, the junction contained 9 bases not matched to a gene. CDR3 length equals 17 residues. In DNA form, the CDR3 reads TGTGCCAGCAGCTTAGGGCTGACAGGGTCCCTCAATCAGCCCCAGCATTTT. Residues: CASSLGLTGSLNQPQHF. The whole variable domain, filled in from reference TRBV7-9 and TRBJ1-5, reads DTGVSQNPRHKITKRGQNVTFRCDPISEHNRLYWYRQTLGQGPEFLTYFQNEAQLEKSRLLSDRFSAERPKGSFSTLEIQRTEQGDSAMYLCASSLGLTGSLNQPQHFGDGTRLSIL.

The chain couples TRBV15 to TRBJ1-1; a possible D gene is TRBD1 (5 bases). Germline CDR1 reads LNHNV; CDR2 reads YYDKDF (reference sequence). This CDR3 region has 14 residues. With 1 base removed from V and 5 bases from J, the gap between germline ends came to 11 bases. CDR3 region: CATSRGPGLTEAFF. For the CDR3, the DNA is TGTGCCACCAGCAGAGGTCCAGGGCTAACTGAAGCTTTCTTT.

This clonotype has ten or more counts. The chain couples TRBV24-1 to TRBJ1-5; 7 positions agree with TRBD1. Germline V lookup: CDR1 KGHDR, CDR2 SFDVKD. The CDR3 contains 14 residues. V dropped 6 bases and J dropped 4; count of bases not matched to a gene: 5. Written as DNA, the CDR3 is TGTGCCACCAGTTCTGGGACAGCAAATCAGCCCCAGCATTTT. Protein: CATSSGTANQPQHF.

At least ten counts were recorded for this clonotype. V usage is TRBV20-1 and J usage is TRBJ1-6, with a tentative D call TRBD1 (5 bases). The CDR3 extends over 14 amino acids. Trimming took 0 bases from V and 12 from J, leaving 15 bases between them. Per germline, CDR1 DFQATT and CDR2 SNEGSKA (reference sequence). The CDR3 coding sequence is TGCAGTGCTAGAGATGCGACAGCCCTCTTACCCCTCCACTTT. Its protein is CSARDATALLPLHF.

This clonotype came up many times. This sequence joins TRBV7-2 and TRBJ1-2; 10 nucleotides line up with TRBD1. The ends lost 4 bases at V and 4 bases at J; junction bases unmatched: 6. The CDR3 extends over 15 amino acids. Germline CDR1 reads SGHTA; CDR2 reads FQGNSA. The CDR3 here is CASSWGTGASYGYTF. CDR3 sequence (DNA): TGTGCCAGCAGCTGGGGGACAGGGGCCAGCTATGGCTACACCTTC.

This clonotype came up many times. The V gene is TRBV7-9, the J gene TRBJ1-4; D gene uncertain. Trimming removed 1 base at V and 2 bases at J, with 11 bases between. CDR1 and CDR2 from the germline V gene are SEHNR and FQNEAQ (reference sequence). The CDR3 consists of 16 residues. Here the CDR3 DNA reads TGTGCCAGCAGCTTAGTGCGCGGGAGCACTAATGAAAAACTGTTTTTT. Its translation is CASSLVRGSTNEKLFF.

This clonotype was counted ten times or more. This rearrangement joins TRBV12-3 or TRBV12-4 to TRBJ1-5, with D possibly matching TRBD1 (6 bases). Between the trimmed V and J ends, which lost 6 bases and 2 bases, there was a span of 14 bases. CDR3 length equals 15 residues. The CDR3 bases are TGTGCCAGCAGCCACACGGAGGGGGGCAATCAGCCCCAGCATTTT. Translation gives CASSHTEGGNQPQHF.

This clonotype was recorded many times. This CDR3 is CASSQHTGAISTGELFF. The CDR3 DNA reads as TGCGCCAGCAGCCAACATACAGGGGCCATCTCCACCGGGGAGCTGTTTTTT. V gene TRBV4-3 combines with J gene TRBJ2-2, with 7 bases lining up with TRBD1. The CDR3 loop spans 17 amino acids. V was pared by 2 bases and J by 4 bases, with 10 bases of the junction left unmatched. Germline loops: CDR1 LGHNA, CDR2 YSLEER.

This clonotype was counted many times. This chain connects TRBV6-5 to TRBJ1-3, with TRBD1 matching over 7 bases. The CDR3 totals 13 residues. J was trimmed by 4 bases and V by 5 bases; bases with no gene match: 2. CDR1 and CDR2 from the germline V gene are MNHEY and SVGAGI. The CDR3 DNA is TGTGCCAGCAGTGGGGGACAGGGAAACACCATATATTTT. This gives the protein CASSGGQGNTIYF.

The chain recombines TRBV11-3 with TRBJ2-2; 7 positions agree with TRBD1. V shed 5 bases, J shed 0 bases, and the junction held 6 bases outside the gene matches. Germline V gene data show CDR1 as SGHNT and CDR2 as YENEEA. The CDR3 loop spans 16 amino acids. As DNA, the CDR3 is TGTGCCAGCAGCCGTATCCAGGGGGCGAACACCGGGGAGCTGTTTTTT. Its protein is CASSRIQGANTGELFF. Drawing the rest from reference TRBV11-3 and TRBJ2-2, the complete variable domain is EAGVVQSPRYKIIEKKQPVAFWCNPISGHNTLYWYLQNLGQGPELLIRYENEEAVDDSQLPKDRFSAERLKGVDSTLKIQPAELGDSAVYLCASSRIQGANTGELFFGEGSRLTVL.

There are many counts of this clonotype. The DNA for the CDR3 is TGTGCCAGCAGCTTAAGCGTACAGGGGTCGGTAGAGACCCAGTACTTC. Translation gives CASSLSVQGSVETQYF. The chain combines TRBV7-6 with TRBJ2-5, with 7 bases matching TRBD1. Trimming removed 2 bases from V and 4 bases from J; junction bases left unmatched: 10. The germline CDR1 and CDR2 sequences are SGHVS and FNYEAQ. There are 16 residues in the CDR3.

With regard to this clonotype: Just one base apart from a much larger clone, this may be a read error. V is TRBV27 and J is TRBJ2-2, with D perhaps TRBD1 (6 bases). Germline assignment: CDR1 MNHEY and CDR2 SMNVEV (reference sequence). This CDR3 spans 16 amino acids. The CDR3 DNA follows: TGTGCCAGCAGTCGAGCAGGGGACCTGAACACCGGGGTGCTGTTTTTT. It translates to CASSRAGDLNTGVLFF.

This clonotype was seen many times. The chain links TRBV28 to TRBJ2-3; D gene unclear. V lost 2 bases and J 0 bases, leaving 9 bases between the germline ends. Germline CDR1 and CDR2: MDHEN and SYDVKM. This CDR3 is built from 15 residues. CDR3 loop: CASSLDVQSTDTQYF. CDR3 bases: TGTGCCAGCAGTTTAGACGTTCAGAGCACAGATACGCAGTATTTT.

The table lists this clonotype with a few counts. The rearrangement uses TRBV6-1 and TRBJ2-4; 11 positions match TRBD1. Trimming removed 4 bases from V and 11 bases from J; junction bases left unmatched: 10. The CDR3 sequence is 15 residues long. Germline assignment: CDR1 MNHNS and CDR2 SASEGT. The DNA for the CDR3 is TGTGCCAGCAGTGGGACAGGGGGCAGGAGAGGTCTTCAGTACTTC. Amino acids: CASSGTGGRRGLQYF.

At least ten counts were recorded for this clonotype. CDR3 sequence (DNA): TGTGCCAGCAGCTTAGCATACTCTGGGGCCAACGTCCTGACTTTC. This gives the protein CASSLAYSGANVLTF. The chain uses TRBV7-2 and TRBJ2-6; D not resolved. The CDR3 totals 15 residues. Germline V CDR1 and CDR2: SGHTA, FQGNSA. V gave up 0 bases and J gave up 0 bases, with 3 bases separating them. The full variable domain, rest sourced from reference TRBV7-2 and TRBJ2-6, is GAGVSQSPSNKVTEKGKDVELRCDPISGHTALYWYRQSLGQGLEFLIYFQGNSAPDKSGLPSDRFSAERTGGSVSTLTIQRTQQEDSAVYLCASSLAYSGANVLTFGAGSRLTVL.